This TCR beta chain was observed in a study of regulatory T cells in long-lasting Graves disease. This sample's time point: newly diagnosed GD, antithyroid drugs for less than 3 months. Isolated PBMC RNA provided the starting material for the TCR library. The V gene end was trimmed by 6 bases and the J gene end by 5 bases; junction bases not matched to a gene: 7. This CDR3 is built from 16 residues. From germline, CDR1 is MNHEY and CDR2 SMNVEV (reference sequence). Library construction for TCR beta used iRepertoire HTBI primers and Arm-PCR of CDR3 regions. Each CDR3 protein gets one entry after TCRdb re-called the multiplex PCR reads with MiXCR. The repertoire has fewer than 550,000 distinct CDR3 sequences, over 15% of them found once; the top ten carry 20% to 25%. This sample also belongs to another study, concerning T cells in Graves' hyperthyroidism and ophthalmopathy.

The chain recombines TRBV27 with TRBJ2-3; TRBD2 matches 14 bases. The TCR sequence derives from a woman aged 18-29 years with Graves disease. Sequencing was performed on peripheral blood mononuclear cells (PBMCs), taken at new diagnosis, from a patient treated with antithyroid drugs. CDR3 region: CASSRPGTSGRDTQYF. CDR3 DNA sequence: TGTGCCAGCAGCCGGCCGGGGACTAGCGGGAGAGATACGCAGTATTTT.